A single T cell receptor beta chain is shown here with its context. Its antigen is not known. The sample is drawn from a study of OX40 agonist ivuxolimab in advanced cancers. Study-level information: Dose-escalation patients were diagnosed with hepatocellular carcinoma, melanoma, renal cell cancer or head and neck cancer. Subjects had a mean age of about 60 years, with a range of about 23 to 90; 82.7% were male.

The CDR3 is made up of 12 amino acids. Trimming took 6 bases from V and 4 from J, leaving 9 bases between them. Germline V gives CDR1 SGHVS, CDR2 FQNEAQ. Study-wide findings and caveats: Low normalized T-cell clonal expansion was additionally recorded for some nonresponders. Expanded clones tended on average to be more numerous among CD8+ T cells than CD4+.

The data were produced by immunoSEQ multiplex PCR, yet TCRdb's version contains in-frame clones alone and is incomplete. The profile covers some 70,000 clones, with about nine tenths appearing a single time and approximately 1.1% taken by the ten largest. V is TRBV7-8 and J is TRBJ2-5, with D unclear. This clonotype originated in an adult with an advanced solid tumor such as melanoma, head and neck, liver or kidney cancer. The source material was CD4+ or CD8+ T cells sorted from blood, sampled in a trial of the OX40 agonist ivuxolimab. CDR3: CASSRGGETQYF. The CDR3 coding sequence is TGTGCCAGCAGTCGAGGCGGAGAGACCCAGTACTTC.